This entry lists 9 T cell receptor beta chains sequenced from one sample in a study of CD8 T cells in Susac syndrome. RNA amounts of roughly 0.45 to 1 ug underwent reverse transcription with random hexamers. From the immunoSEQ multiplex PCR reads, TCRdb called clonotypes with MiXCR, one entry per CDR3 protein. This sample has approximately 150,000 distinct CDR3 sequences; approximately 95% occur once, and the top ten carry approximately 0.12%. The sequenced material came from CD4+ T cells from PBMCs. The origin of the receptors is a human donor with multiple sclerosis.

The CDR3 region is CASRTSGSSYNEQFF. DNA of the CDR3: TGTGCCAGCAGGACTAGCGGTAGCTCCTACAATGAGCAGTTCTTC. The V and J genes are TRBV6-4 and TRBJ2-1; TRBD2 aligns across 9 bases. This CDR3 has 15 amino acids. V gave up 6 bases and J gave up 0 bases; unmatched junction bases: 3. Germline CDR1 is MRHNA and CDR2 is SNTAGT.

This sequence joins TRBV9 and TRBJ2-7, with 9 bases that match TRBD2. V shed 3 bases and J 5 bases; nucleotides not matched to a gene: 6. CDR3 size: 14 residues. Germline V CDR1 and CDR2: SGDLS, YYNGEE. The CDR3 nucleotides are TGTGCCAGCAGCGAGGGGGGACTAGCCCACGAGCAGTACTTC. This gives the protein CASSEGGLAHEQYF.

V gene TRBV3-1 combines with J gene TRBJ2-3, with 7 bases that match TRBD2. Trimming took 5 bases from V and 3 from J; bases not matched to a gene: 5. The CDR3 totals 14 residues. Germline lookup yields CDR1 LGHDT and CDR2 YNNKEL (reference sequence). The CDR3 sequence is CASSSRSGTDTQYF. CDR3 in DNA: TGTGCCAGCAGCTCCCGTAGCGGGACAGATACGCAGTATTTT.

V usage is TRBV20-1 and J usage is TRBJ1-1; D remains unclear. Trimming removed 1 base at V and 1 base at J, with 10 bases between. CDR1 and CDR2 (germline): DFQATT, SNEGSKA (reference sequence). The CDR3 totals 14 residues. CDR3 loop: CSARVPTSNTEAFF. The CDR3 nucleotides read TGCAGTGCTAGAGTTCCGACTTCGAACACTGAAGCTTTCTTT.

This chain links TRBV15 with TRBJ2-2; TRBD1 is a possible D gene (6 bases). The length of the CDR3 is 15 residues. Trimming took off 5 bases at V and 0 bases at J, with 10 bases between the two ends. Germline loops: CDR1 LNHNV, CDR2 YYDKDF (reference sequence). CDR3 in amino acids: CATSLDRTNTGELFF. The CDR3 DNA follows: TGTGCCACCAGCCTGGACAGAACGAACACCGGGGAGCTGTTTTTT.

This chain links TRBV9 with TRBJ2-3; weak D call: TRBD1 (6 bases). Germline V CDR1 and CDR2: SGDLS, YYNGEE. The CDR3 consists of 16 residues. V shed 4 bases and J shed 4 bases, with 19 bases lying between them. CDR3 protein: CASSLGENRAPDTQYF. DNA of the CDR3: TGTGCCAGCAGCCTGGGGGAGAACAGGGCCCCAGATACGCAGTATTTT.

V usage is TRBV29-1 and J usage is TRBJ2-1, with D tentatively TRBD1 (6 bases). The ends were cut back, 8 bases at V and 8 bases at J, with 13 bases in the middle. The CDR3 length is 11 residues. In germline, CDR1 is SQVTM, CDR2 ANQGSEA. The CDR3 nucleotides read TGCAGCTCTAAGGGGGTAGATGAGCAGTTCTTC. The encoded protein is CSSKGVDEQFF.

This chain uses TRBV6-5 with TRBJ1-2, with unresolved D. Germline CDR1 is MNHEY and CDR2 is SVGAGI. The V gene lost 0 bases and the J gene lost 8 bases, with 10 bases spanning the gap. This CDR3 is 13 amino acids long. In nucleotides, the CDR3 is TGTGCCAGCAGTTACTCGAATGGGGTCGGCTACACCTTC. Translating it yields CASSYSNGVGYTF.

V is TRBV5-1 and J is TRBJ2-7; 9 nucleotides align to TRBD1. The CDR3 is made up of 15 amino acids. In germline, CDR1 is SGHRS, CDR2 YFSETQ. V lost 0 bases to trimming and J lost 4 bases; unmatched junction nucleotides: 5. The CDR3 DNA reads as TGCGCCAGCAGCTTGGCCTTGACAGGGGGATACGAGCAGTACTTC. Translation: CASSLALTGGYEQYF.